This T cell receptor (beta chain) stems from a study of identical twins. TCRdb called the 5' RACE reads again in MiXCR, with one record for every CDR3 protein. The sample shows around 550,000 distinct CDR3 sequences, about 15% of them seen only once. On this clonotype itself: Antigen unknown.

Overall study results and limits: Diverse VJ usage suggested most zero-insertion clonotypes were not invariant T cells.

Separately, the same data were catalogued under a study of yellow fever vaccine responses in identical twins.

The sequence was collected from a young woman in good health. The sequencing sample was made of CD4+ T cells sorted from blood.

The CDR3 DNA reads TGTGCCAGCACCAATCTCTACAATGAGCAGTTCTTC. Translating it yields CASTNLYNEQFF. V usage is TRBV7-9 and J usage is TRBJ2-1, with D uncertain. Germline CDR1 is SEHNR and CDR2 is FQNEAQ (reference sequence). V lost 7 bases and J lost 3, with 7 bases in between. This CDR3 has 12 amino acids.